In its sample, the clone carrying this T cell receptor (beta chain) was seen many times. Its antigen is as yet unknown. These data come from a study of early T cells in non-severe SARS-CoV-2 infection. About the study: Alpha and beta chains were unpaired, from unsorted whole-blood bulk RNA. Study observations and caveats: Private and CD4 specificities were missed by VDJdb matching, which favored anti-spike CD8 responses.

Germline V gene data show CDR1 as SGHTA and CDR2 as FQGNSA. V dropped 3 bases and J dropped 14; count of bases not matched to a gene: 8. The CDR3 is 12 residues long. Individually, cDNA molecules had unique molecular identifiers attached to them. TCRdb re-derived calls from the 5' RACE reads in MiXCR, one entry per CDR3 protein. This sample carries tens of thousands of distinct CDR3 sequences, 4% to 5.5% of them seen once, and the ten largest clones take about 20%. The chain uses TRBV7-2 and TRBJ2-3; 7 nucleotides agree with TRBD2. The sequenced material came from whole blood. This TCR derives from an adult who was a healthcare worker with PCR-confirmed SARS-CoV-2 infection or an uninfected control (not recorded which). CDR3 protein: CASSFRLAPAYF. The CDR3 region has the DNA TGTGCCAGCAGCTTTCGACTAGCCCCGGCGTATTTT.